The 14 T cell receptor beta chains listed next were all sequenced from one sample in a study of blood T cell repertoires in COVID-19. Profiled with immunoSEQ multiplex PCR; TCRdb holds only in-frame clones, not every one. The table includes some 90,000 clones, 86% detected once. Sample: peripheral blood. The receptor source for this set is an elderly woman with acute or convalescent COVID-19.

The chain combines TRBV29-1 with TRBJ2-3, with D perhaps TRBD2 (6 bases). The CDR3 is 11 residues long. Germline CDR1 SQVTM, CDR2 ANQGSEA. V lost 6 bases and J 10 bases, leaving 14 bases between the germline ends. Here the CDR3 reads CSVSKAGSQYF. CDR3 nucleotides: TGCAGCGTGTCCAAGGCGGGGTCGCAGTATTTT.

The V and J genes are TRBV5-6 and TRBJ2-3, with 7 positions matching TRBD2. The CDR3 contains 16 residues. V shed 4 bases and J 0 bases; nucleotides not matched to a gene: 8. Germline V gene lookup returns CDR1 SGHDT and CDR2 YYEEEE. CDR3 DNA: TGTGCCAGCAGCAACTGGGGGGGGTCTAGCACAGATACGCAGTATTTT. Encoded protein: CASSNWGGSSTDTQYF.

The J gene is TRBJ2-1, the V gene TRBV27, with 15 bases identical to TRBD2. The V gene's germline CDR1 is MNHEY and CDR2 SMNVEV (reference sequence). Trimming removed 6 bases from V and 8 bases from J; junction bases left unmatched: 11. This CDR3 is built from 17 residues. Here the CDR3 DNA reads TGTGCCAGCAGCCTCTGGCGGACTAGCGGGGGGGCGTATGAGCAGTTCTTC. It translates to CASSLWRTSGGAYEQFF.

The J gene is TRBJ2-5, the V gene TRBV3-1 (or the pseudogene TRBV3-2), with 8 bases lining up with TRBD2. This CDR3 comprises 19 residues. Germline V gene data show CDR1 as LGHDT and CDR2 as YNNKEL (reference sequence). The V gene end was trimmed by 3 bases and the J gene end by 5 bases; junction bases not matched to a gene: 20. The CDR3 coding sequence is TGTGCCAGCAGCCACGTGTTCAGCGGGGGCACCGGTTATAGGGAGACCCAGTACTTC. This sequence encodes CASSHVFSGGTGYRETQYF.

The CDR3 loop reads CASSMAGGLGEQFF. The DNA for the CDR3 is TGTGCCAGCAGCATGGCGGGGGGCCTTGGTGAGCAGTTCTTC. The chain employs TRBV7-9 and TRBJ2-1; 8 bases line up with TRBD2. There are 14 residues in the CDR3. V shed 5 bases, J shed 9 bases, and the junction held 9 bases outside the gene matches. Germline V lookup: CDR1 SEHNR, CDR2 FQNEAQ (reference sequence).

The chain links TRBV20-1 to TRBJ1-5; D gene unclear. Trimming shortened V by 3 bases and J by 2 bases, and 11 bases separated the two germline ends. This CDR3 is built from 14 residues. Germline values: CDR1 DFQATT, CDR2 SNEGSKA (reference sequence). The chain's CDR3 is CSASTPLGNQPQHF. The CDR3 DNA sequence: TGCAGTGCTAGTACCCCTTTAGGCAATCAGCCCCAGCATTTT.

The chain employs TRBV11-2 and TRBJ2-1; D is undetermined. Trimming took off 5 bases at V and 2 bases at J, with 16 bases between the two ends. In germline, CDR1 is SGHAT, CDR2 FQNNGV. This CDR3 is built from 16 residues. In DNA, the CDR3 is TGTGCCAGCAGCCCCCCAGGATCCCAGACCTACAATGAGCAGTTCTTC. Translating it yields CASSPPGSQTYNEQFF.

The chain has TRBV30 and TRBJ1-2, with 9 bases identical to TRBD1. The V gene's germline CDR1 is GTSNPN and CDR2 SVGIG (reference sequence). The CDR3 is 18 residues long. J was trimmed by 4 bases and V by 1 base; bases with no gene match: 16. The CDR3 is CAWSGGPGQGTPGYGYTF. CDR3 coding DNA: TGTGCCTGGAGTGGGGGGCCGGGACAGGGAACCCCTGGCTATGGCTACACCTTC.

This clone was counted once. The chain has TRBV28 and TRBJ1-2; possible D gene TRBD1, 5 bases. This CDR3 contains 17 residues. The V end was cut by 3 bases, the J end by 7 bases, with 24 bases between. Germline CDR1 is MDHEN and CDR2 is SYDVKM. CDR3 region: CASSFGGGLWVSAGYTF. Here the CDR3 DNA reads TGTGCCAGCAGTTTCGGTGGGGGACTTTGGGTTTCGGCTGGCTACACCTTC.

This chain uses TRBV28 with TRBJ1-5, with TRBD1 matching over 7 bases. Per germline, CDR1 MDHEN and CDR2 SYDVKM. Trimming cost V 7 bases and J 2 bases; bases outside gene matches: 8. The CDR3 is 15 residues long. CDR3 residues: CASIGNDRGNQPQHF. CDR3 bases: TGTGCCAGCATTGGAAACGACAGGGGCAATCAGCCCCAGCATTTT.

This sequence joins TRBV3-1 (or the pseudogene TRBV3-2) and TRBJ2-1, with a possible D match to TRBD1 (6 bases). The CDR3 sequence is 14 residues long. V lost 5 bases, J lost 9 bases, and 17 bases lay in between. CDR1 and CDR2 from the germline V gene are LGHDT and YNNKEL (reference sequence). CDR3 sequence (DNA): TGTGCCAGCAGCTGGATGCAACAGGGTACTGAGCAGTTCTTC. It specifies CASSWMQQGTEQFF.

The chain combines TRBV10-3 with TRBJ2-7, with 8 nucleotides matching TRBD1. CDR1 is ENHRY and CDR2 is SYGVKD in the germline V gene. The J segment lost 2 bases and the V segment lost 5 bases, leaving 8 bases of the junction unmatched. The CDR3 extends over 15 amino acids. The chain's CDR3 is CAISPKTGATYEQYF. In DNA, the CDR3 is TGTGCCATCAGTCCAAAGACAGGGGCAACCTACGAGCAGTACTTC.

This chain uses TRBV5-1 with TRBJ2-5; possible D gene TRBD1, 6 bases. Looked up from germline, CDR1 is SGHRS and CDR2 is YFSETQ. The CDR3 is 16 residues long. Between the trimmed V and J ends, which lost 0 bases and 5 bases, there was a span of 17 bases. In nucleotides, the CDR3 is TGCGCCAGCAGCTTGGACGCTTGGGGGCTGGCGGAGACCCAGTACTTC. This translates into CASSLDAWGLAETQYF.

The rearrangement links TRBV5-1 to TRBJ1-2, with D possibly being TRBD1 (5 bases). V shed 7 bases and J shed 5 bases, with 18 bases lying between them. CDR1 and CDR2 from the germline V gene are SGHRS and YFSETQ. This CDR3 has 14 amino acids. DNA for the CDR3: TGCGCCAGCGCCGAAGGGCCAGGGAATTATGGCTACACCTTC. Translated: CASAEGPGNYGYTF. The full variable domain, with the rest looked up from reference TRBV5-1 and TRBJ1-2, is KAGVTQTPRYLIKTRGQQVTLSCSPISGHRSVSWYQQTPGQGLQFLFEYFSETQRNKGNFPGRFSGRQFSNSRSEMNVSTLELGDSALYLCASAEGPGNYGYTFGSGTRLTVV.